This passage covers 17 T cell receptor beta chains from one sample sequenced in a study of breast tumors, draining lymph nodes, adjacent tissues. Each CDR3 protein gets one entry after TCRdb re-called the multiplex PCR reads with MiXCR. The sample carries roughly 16,000 distinct CDR3 sequences, approximately 57% recorded once. Sequenced sample: tumor-adjacent breast tissue. The receptors originated from a female donor with breast cancer. Some clones in this sample may be carry-over from other donors' samples.

Only a few counts were recorded for this clonotype. The chain combines TRBV7-2 with TRBJ2-3; D remains unclear. V gave up 4 bases and J gave up 0 bases, with 11 bases separating them. The CDR3 is made up of 15 amino acids. CDR1 and CDR2 (germline): SGHTA, FQGNSA. The CDR3 region has the DNA TGTGCCAGCAGCTCTACCTACATTAGCACAGATACGCAGTATTTT. It is translated as CASSSTYISTDTQYF.

The table lists this clonotype with many counts. The chain uses TRBV28 and TRBJ1-5, with 7 positions matching TRBD1. CDR3 length: 15 amino acids. Per germline, CDR1 MDHEN and CDR2 SYDVKM. J lost 6 bases, V lost 6 bases, and 11 bases had no gene match. CDR3 protein: CASRGRGTVGQPQHF. The DNA of the CDR3 is TGTGCCAGCAGGGGCAGGGGGACCGTGGGTCAGCCCCAGCATTTT.

The chain links TRBV7-9 to TRBJ1-2; no clear D. The germline gives CDR1 SEHNR, CDR2 FQNEAQ (reference sequence). Trimming shortened V by 5 bases and J by 3 bases, and 10 bases separated the two germline ends. This CDR3 comprises 13 residues. In nucleotides, the CDR3 is TGTGCCAGCAGCCCTGACCCTTACTATGGCTACACCTTC. It specifies CASSPDPYYGYTF.

This clonotype was seen a single time. The chain's CDR3 is CSATRGTGRAEKLFF. For the CDR3, the DNA is TGCAGTGCAACCCGGGGGACAGGGAGGGCTGAAAAACTGTTTTTT. The chain couples TRBV20-1 to TRBJ1-4, with 9 bases aligning to TRBD1. J was trimmed by 7 bases and V by 6 bases; bases with no gene match: 12. Germline CDR1 and CDR2: DFQATT and SNEGSKA (reference sequence). The CDR3 extends over 15 amino acids.

The chain links TRBV6-5 to TRBJ1-2, with 10 bases lining up with TRBD1. The germline CDR1 and CDR2 sequences are MNHEY and SVGAGI. CDR3 length equals 15 residues. Trimming cost V 1 base and J 1 base; bases outside gene matches: 0. CDR3 in amino acids: CASSYWTGGNYGYTF. The CDR3 DNA reads TGTGCCAGCAGTTACTGGACAGGGGGTAACTATGGCTACACCTTC.

This clonotype is hyperexpanded within its sample. This rearrangement joins TRBV2 to TRBJ1-4; D call uncertain. There are 16 residues in the CDR3. CDR1 and CDR2 (germline): SNHLY, FYNNEI. Trimming cost V 10 bases and J 12 bases, with 30 bases left between them. As DNA, the CDR3 is TGTGCCACTACAACATGGGATCGGGCCCGACCTCAAGAACTGTTTTTT. This encodes CATTTWDRARPQELFF.

The J gene is TRBJ2-3, the V gene TRBV6-4; 12 bases match TRBD2. The CDR3 length is 15 residues. Germline CDR1 is MRHNA and CDR2 is SNTAGT. V trimming: 3 bases; J trimming: 4 bases; junction bases outside the gene matches: 2. As DNA, the CDR3 is TGTGCCAGCAGTGAACTAGCGGGAGGACCAGATACGCAGTATTTT. Its protein product is CASSELAGGPDTQYF.

The chain has TRBV24-1 and TRBJ1-2, with TRBD1 matching 8 bases. Germline loops: CDR1 KGHDR, CDR2 SFDVKD. V gave up 7 bases and J gave up 7 bases; unmatched junction bases: 4. The CDR3 runs 12 residues. The CDR3 spells CATRQGGGGYTF. The CDR3 nucleotides read TGTGCCACCAGACAGGGGGGAGGTGGCTACACCTTC.

This clonotype occurred many times. V gene TRBV6-2 or TRBV6-3 combines with J gene TRBJ2-7; D may match TRBD1 or TRBD2 (5 bases each). V lost 0 bases to trimming and J lost 8 bases, with 8 bases between them. The length of the CDR3 is 12 residues. Germline CDR1 MNHEY, CDR2 SVGEGT. CDR3 DNA: TGTGCCAGCAGTTACTCTTCGGGACAGCAGTACGTC. Amino acid sequence: CASSYSSGQQYV.

The chain couples TRBV7-2 to TRBJ2-7; unclear D gene. The CDR3 covers 14 residues. From germline, CDR1 is SGHTA and CDR2 FQGNSA. V lost 3 bases to trimming and J lost 5 bases, with 14 bases between them. The CDR3 is CASSFYGTNHEQYV. Written as DNA, the CDR3 is TGTGCCAGCAGCTTCTATGGAACTAACCACGAGCAGTACGTC.

This clonotype was seen only once. This sequence joins TRBV9 and TRBJ1-3; D is possibly TRBD1 (6 bases). The CDR3 covers 16 residues. Trimming pared 1 base from V and 4 bases from J, leaving 15 bases between. In germline, CDR1 is SGDLS, CDR2 YYNGEE. The chain's CDR3 is CASSVSSDSEGNTIYF. In DNA, the CDR3 is TGTGCCAGCAGCGTATCGTCGGACAGCGAAGGAAACACCATATATTTT. The full variable domain, its missing parts supplied by reference TRBV9 and TRBJ1-3, is DSGVTQTPKHLITATGQRVTLRCSPRSGDLSVYWYQQSLDQGLQFLIQYYNGEERAKGNILERFSAQQFPDLHSELNLSSLELGDSALYFCASSVSSDSEGNTIYFGEGSWLTVV.

At least ten counts were recorded for this clonotype. V is TRBV11-1 and J is TRBJ2-1; TRBD1 might be the D (6 bases). V lost 1 base to trimming and J lost 7 bases, with 8 bases between them. This CDR3 has 13 amino acids. The germline CDR1 and CDR2 sequences are SGHAT and FQDESV (reference sequence). The CDR3 bases are TGTGCCAGCAGCTTAGGCAGGGGTAATGAGCAGTTCTTC. Protein sequence: CASSLGRGNEQFF.

This chain links TRBV29-1 with TRBJ2-2; TRBD1 matches at 7 bases. V lost 4 bases, J lost 4 bases, and 0 bases stayed unmatched. The CDR3 extends over 12 amino acids. Germline CDR1 and CDR2: SQVTM and ANQGSEA. The CDR3 nucleotides are TGCAGCGTTGCAGGGGGCACCGGGGAGCTGTTTTTT. It codes for CSVAGGTGELFF.

The sample holds many counts of this clonotype. The CDR3 bases are TGTGCCAGCTCGTTAGGGATGAACACTGAAGCTTTCTTT. Translation gives CASSLGMNTEAFF. The rearrangement uses TRBV18 and TRBJ1-1, with D uncertain. V was cut by 6 bases and J by 0 bases, with 8 bases left in between. Germline values: CDR1 KGHSH, CDR2 LQKENI. This CDR3 is 13 amino acids long.

This clonotype is classed as medium-sized. The genes are TRBV5-1 and TRBJ1-4; 7 bases line up with TRBD1. The germline CDR1 and CDR2 sequences are SGHRS and YFSETQ. CDR3 length: 17 residues. Trimming at V came to 4 bases and at J to 5 bases, leaving 14 bases not matched to a gene. The CDR3 DNA reads as TGCGCCAGCAGCCTGGGCCACCGGGACAGCAAGAATGAAAAACTGTTTTTT. The encoded protein is CASSLGHRDSKNEKLFF.

The J gene is TRBJ1-5, the V gene TRBV14, with a tentative D call TRBD1 (5 bases). The CDR3 totals 21 residues. V lost 6 bases to trimming and J lost 2 bases, with 32 bases between them. Germline V gives CDR1 SGHDN, CDR2 FVKESK. CDR3 sequence: CASRWGQEEGTHFDGNQPQHF. CDR3 DNA: TGTGCCAGCAGGTGGGGTCAGGAGGAAGGGACGCATTTCGATGGCAATCAGCCCCAGCATTTT.

This clonotype was detected ten times or more. It may be a read error: a sequence one base away is much more abundant. This chain links TRBV20-1 with TRBJ2-1; D not certain. From germline, CDR1 is DFQATT and CDR2 SNEGSKA (reference sequence). This CDR3 is built from 12 residues. CDR3 in amino acids: CSVPEMGNEPFF. In DNA form, the CDR3 reads TGCAGTGTCCCGGAAATGGGCAATGAGCCGTTCTTC.